The rows below give T cell receptor beta chains drawn from one sample of a study of low-dose radiotherapy and immunotherapy resistance in tumors. TCRdb re-called the reads through MiXCR, storing one row per CDR3 protein. The sample has 65,000 to 100,000 distinct CDR3 sequences, over 15% seen once. The input for sequencing was PBMCs, taken before treatment. Receptors were obtained from a male donor with prostate cancer. CDR3s include the opening cysteine and the closing phenylalanine or tryptophan. Each record gives: V gene, J gene, CDR3 protein.

TRBV30	TRBJ2-1	CAWSNRDRVGNEQFF
TRBV10-3	TRBJ1-2	CAITEGLGGYTF
TRBV7-9	TRBJ2-1	CASSKRLAETYNEQFF
TRBV2	TRBJ2-3	CASSGLAWGTDTQYF
TRBV29-1	TRBJ2-7	CSVGASGPWEQYF
TRBV3-1	TRBJ2-2	CASTRTRLAGAWGTGELFF
TRBV19	TRBJ1-2	CASSIGQIYGYTF
TRBV5-1	TRBJ1-5	CASREGINQPQHF
TRBV6-1	TRBJ1-4	CASSEQANRNEKLFF
TRBV13	TRBJ2-7	CASSTGGANEQYF
TRBV5-1	TRBJ2-7	CASSPGLAGGSYEQYF
TRBV13	TRBJ2-3	CASSPRLAGARSTDTQYF
TRBV11-2	TRBJ2-7	CASSLGTTASYEQYF
TRBV19	TRBJ1-4	CASSMRGRNEKLFF
TRBV12-3/TRBV12-4	TRBJ2-7	CASRGARDPHEQYF
TRBV20-1	TRBJ2-5	CSAKVAQETQYF
TRBV10-1	TRBJ2-7	CASSDSQFSEQYF
TRBV20-1	TRBJ1-5	CSARGGQLTLSNQPQHF
TRBV6-2/TRBV6-3	TRBJ2-2	CASRSSPANTGELFF
TRBV19	TRBJ2-1	CASSEQGNFYNEQFF
TRBV6-6	TRBJ2-7	CASSYSLWDDAEQYF
TRBV7-9	TRBJ1-1	CASSLNGNTEAFF
TRBV7-2	TRBJ2-2	CASSLSGGANTGELFF
TRBV7-9	TRBJ1-2	CASSHFGRENYGYTF
TRBV11-2	TRBJ1-3	CASSLGANFGRDTIYF
TRBV6-1	TRBJ2-1	CASSGSSYNEQFF
TRBV15	TRBJ1-1	CATSRDKGRMNTEAFF
TRBV29-1	TRBJ2-5	CSSTRGAEETQYF